A selection of T cell receptor beta chains follows, all from one sample in a study of T cells after yellow fever vaccination. One entry per CDR3 protein, called by TCRdb with MiXCR from the 5' RACE reads. The sample shows about 220,000 distinct CDR3 sequences, over 6.5% of them seen only once. The sequences come from CD4+ T cells sorted from PBMCs, collected on the day of the yellow fever booster vaccination. The receptors here all came from a man younger than 40 who received the YFV17D yellow fever vaccine. The CDR3 runs from the conserved cysteine through the conserved F or W. D genes are given only for firm matches. Some rows mark clone size as missing; the rest say once, few, many or name a class of expanded clone.

v_call,j_call,d_call,clone_size,cdr3_aa,cdr3_nt
TRBV20-1,TRBJ2-5,TRBD2,many,CSATGTSGRARETQYF,TGCAGTGCTACCGGGACTAGCGGGAGGGCTAGAGAGACCCAGTACTTC
TRBV7-8,TRBJ2-4,TRBD1,many,CASSARGLQNIQYF,TGTGCCAGCAGCGCTAGGGGGCTCCAAAACATTCAGTACTTC
TRBV15,TRBJ1-5,-,few,CATSRVGGSQHF,TGTGCCACCAGCAGAGTGGGTGGGTCCCAGCATTTT
TRBV7-8,TRBJ2-1,TRBD2,many,CASRRLAGASEQFF,TGTGCCAGCAGGAGACTAGCGGGAGCTAGCGAGCAGTTCTTC
TRBV15,TRBJ2-7,-,-,CATSRPEGNEQYF,TGTGCCACCAGCAGACCTGAGGGAAACGAGCAGTACTTC
TRBV6-2/TRBV6-3,TRBJ2-5,-,many,CASSYSPAEYQETQYF,TGTGCCAGCAGTTACTCGCCAGCGGAGTACCAAGAGACCCAGTACTTC
TRBV20-1,TRBJ2-7,-,-,CSARDYSGARGRPYEQYF,TGCAGTGCTAGAGATTACAGTGGAGCTCGGGGTCGCCCCTACGAGCAGTACTTC
TRBV7-2,TRBJ2-3,-,-,CASSLGLSTDTQYF,TGTGCCAGCAGTTTAGGACTAAGCACAGATACGCAGTATTTT
TRBV20-1,TRBJ2-7,TRBD1,few,CSARDRGQSYEQYF,TGCAGTGCTAGGGACCGGGGACAGTCCTACGAGCAGTACTTC
TRBV5-1,TRBJ1-1,-,many,CASSWEVMNTEAFF,TGCGCCAGCAGCTGGGAAGTAATGAACACTGAAGCTTTCTTT
TRBV20-1,TRBJ2-1,-,-,CSARDREPVEQFF,TGCAGTGCTAGAGACCGGGAACCGGTCGAGCAGTTCTTC
TRBV5-1,TRBJ2-7,TRBD2,many,CASSKISGTTYNEQYF,TGCGCCAGCAGTAAGATATCCGGGACTACCTACAACGAGCAGTACTTC
TRBV20-1,TRBJ1-2,-,few,CSARLDKNYGYTF,TGCAGTGCTCGCCTCGACAAGAACTATGGCTACACCTTC
TRBV20-1,TRBJ1-6,-,many,CSAINQGNSPLHF,TGCAGTGCTATAAATCAGGGGAATTCACCCCTCCACTTT
TRBV2,TRBJ1-1,-,many,CASSEEGHRTEAFF,TGTGCCAGCAGTGAAGAGGGACACCGGACTGAAGCTTTCTTT
TRBV5-1,TRBJ2-2,-,many,CASSPSATPNTGELFF,TGCGCCAGCAGCCCTTCGGCGACCCCGAACACCGGGGAGCTGTTTTTT
TRBV2,TRBJ2-7,-,-,CASRNRGLYEQYF,TGTGCCAGCAGAAACAGGGGACTCTACGAGCAGTACTTC
TRBV7-2,TRBJ2-2,-,few,CASSFFSAELFF,TGTGCCAGCAGCTTCTTCTCGGCGGAGCTGTTTTTT
TRBV29-1,TRBJ2-1,TRBD1,-,CSVEERGRSSYNEQFF,TGCAGCGTTGAAGAAAGGGGGCGAAGCTCCTACAATGAGCAGTTCTTC
TRBV12-3/TRBV12-4,TRBJ2-2,TRBD2,-,CAISLTVLADPLGGELFF,TGTGCCATCAGTTTAACTGTACTAGCGGATCCCTTGGGCGGGGAGCTGTTTTTT
TRBV20-1,TRBJ2-1,TRBD2,few,CSARVLAGGTNEQFF,TGCAGTGCTAGAGTGTTAGCGGGAGGTACGAATGAGCAGTTCTTC
TRBV5-1,TRBJ2-1,TRBD2,-,CASSGLAGDNEQFF,TGCGCCAGCAGCGGCCTAGCGGGAGACAATGAGCAGTTCTTC
TRBV20-1,TRBJ2-7,-,few,CSARDGHLSSYEQYF,TGCAGTGCTAGAGATGGGCACCTGAGCTCCTACGAGCAGTACTTC
TRBV20-1,TRBJ2-7,-,few,CSARGPSGQGYEQYF,TGCAGTGCTAGAGGACCCTCGGGGCAGGGGTACGAGCAGTACTTC
TRBV18,TRBJ1-5,-,many,CASSLRGDQPQHF,TGTGCCAGCTCCCTCCGGGGGGATCAGCCCCAGCATTTT
TRBV7-2,TRBJ2-3,TRBD1,many,CATATGSLRDTQYF,TGTGCCACCGCGACAGGGAGCCTTAGGGATACGCAGTATTTT
TRBV12-3/TRBV12-4,TRBJ1-5,-,-,CASSLDRIQPQHF,TGTGCCAGCAGTCTTGACAGAATTCAGCCCCAGCATTTT
TRBV6-1,TRBJ2-5,TRBD2,many,CASSQSLAGGPETQYF,TGTGCCAGCAGCCAAAGCCTAGCGGGAGGGCCTGAGACCCAGTACTTC
TRBV5-1,TRBJ2-1,-,many,CASSLSGGTYNEQFF,TGCGCCAGCAGCTTGAGCGGAGGGACCTACAATGAGCAGTTCTTC
TRBV3-1,TRBJ2-3,TRBD1,-,CASSPRPSTGEREYF,TGTGCCAGCAGCCCCCGGCCTTCTACAGGGGAAAGGGAGTATTTT
TRBV4-1,TRBJ2-7,TRBD1,many,CASSQDRAYEQYF,TGCGCCAGCAGCCAGGACAGGGCCTACGAGCAGTACTTC
TRBV27,TRBJ2-3,-,-,CASRGWGLATDTQYF,TGTGCCAGCAGGGGTTGGGGATTGGCCACAGATACGCAGTATTTT
TRBV6-5,TRBJ2-3,TRBD2,-,CASTERLAGGGTDTQYF,TGTGCCAGCACCGAACGGCTAGCGGGAGGAGGCACAGATACGCAGTATTTT
TRBV7-2,TRBJ2-1,-,-,CASSLAKGSDEQFF,TGTGCCAGCAGCTTGGCCAAGGGTAGTGATGAGCAGTTCTTC
TRBV12-3/TRBV12-4,TRBJ2-4,TRBD2,many,CASSSLSGTKNIQYF,TGTGCCAGCAGCTCACTTAGCGGGACCAAAAACATTCAGTACTTC
TRBV4-2,TRBJ2-3,TRBD2,few,CASSQALRTGTSGLSRYF,TGTGCCAGCAGCCAAGCGCTCCGAACCGGGACTAGTGGTTTGAGTCGGTATTTT
TRBV7-2,TRBJ2-1,TRBD2,-,CASSGTSFYNEQFF,TGTGCCAGCAGTGGGACTAGCTTCTACAATGAGCAGTTCTTC
TRBV25-1,TRBJ2-3,-,few,CASSAPPKGSTDTQYF,TGTGCCAGCAGTGCCCCCCCCAAAGGAAGCACAGATACGCAGTATTTT
TRBV11-2,TRBJ2-2,TRBD1,-,CASSPRRKGQGTLTGELFF,TGTGCCAGCAGCCCACGAAGAAAGGGACAGGGGACCCTCACCGGGGAGCTGTTTTTT
TRBV20-1,TRBJ2-3,TRBD2,many,CSARDRRREWGDTQYF,TGCAGTGCTAGAGACAGGCGGCGGGAGTGGGGAGATACGCAGTATTTT
TRBV19,TRBJ1-2,-,few,CASRRNSYGYTF,TGTGCCAGTCGCCGAAACAGCTACGGCTACACCTTC
TRBV7-6,TRBJ2-1,-,many,CASSSRGGSYNEQFF,TGTGCCAGCAGCTCCAGGGGCGGTTCCTACAATGAGCAGTTCTTC
TRBV5-5,TRBJ2-5,-,-,CASSSPEETQYF,TGTGCCAGCAGCTCGCCCGAAGAGACCCAGTACTTC
TRBV6-5,TRBJ2-2,-,many,CASRGERLAVGELFF,TGTGCCAGCAGGGGGGAGCGACTTGCGGTCGGGGAGCTGTTTTTT
TRBV4-3,TRBJ2-1,TRBD2,few,CASSQGLAGLDEQFF,TGCGCCAGCAGCCAGGGACTAGCGGGACTGGATGAGCAGTTCTTC
TRBV10-3,TRBJ2-5,-,many,CAISEGVGETQYF,TGTGCCATCAGTGAAGGGGTCGGCGAGACCCAGTACTTC
TRBV10-3,TRBJ2-3,TRBD2,many,CAISEWGEPGLAGSTDTQYF,TGTGCCATCAGTGAGTGGGGGGAACCGGGACTAGCGGGAAGCACAGATACGCAGTATTTT
TRBV7-2,TRBJ2-2,-,few,CASSLSPGRTGELFF,TGTGCCAGCAGCTTATCCCCAGGCAGAACCGGGGAGCTGTTTTTT
TRBV20-1,TRBJ2-1,-,few,CSARGPGGEQFF,TGCAGTGCTAGAGGCCCCGGCGGTGAGCAGTTCTTC
TRBV5-1,TRBJ2-2,TRBD2,-,CASSLEGLAGVGNTGELFF,TGCGCCAGCAGCTTGGAAGGACTAGCGGGAGTGGGGAACACCGGGGAGCTGTTTTTT
TRBV7-2,TRBJ1-1,-,few,CASSLEFLGRDTEAFF,TGTGCCAGCAGCTTAGAGTTCCTCGGGCGAGACACTGAAGCTTTCTTT